The 29 T cell receptor beta chains in this list originate from one sample, sequenced in a study of Ad26.COV2.S vaccination and SARS-CoV-2 variants. Treatment noted: 15 to 20 received Ad26.COV2.S at low or high dose, single or two shots; about five received placebo; per-sample allocation not given. Sampling took place 63 days after the first vaccine or placebo injection. TCRdb keeps only in-frame clones here, not all; method: immunoSEQ multiplex PCR. Among some 290,000 clones listed, 85% were seen once. The sample here was peripheral blood, taken in a trial of Ad26.COV2.S vaccine versus placebo. Receptor source: a person aged 18-65 years who received the Ad26.COV2.S COVID-19 vaccine or a placebo.

For the CDR3, the DNA is TGTGCCAGCAGCGTCCCAGTGAATAGACGGGGGGGCTACAATGAGCAGTTCTTC. This encodes CASSVPVNRRGGYNEQFF. V gene TRBV9 combines with J gene TRBJ2-1; 8 nucleotides align to TRBD2. The length of the CDR3 is 18 residues. Germline V gene data show CDR1 as SGDLS and CDR2 as YYNGEE. Trimming took 2 bases from V and 3 from J; bases not matched to a gene: 13. Using reference TRBV9 and TRBJ2-1 for the parts outside the CDR3, the full variable domain is DSGVTQTPKHLITATGQRVTLRCSPRSGDLSVYWYQQSLDQGLQFLIQYYNGEERAKGNILERFSAQQFPDLHSELNLSSLELGDSALYFCASSVPVNRRGGYNEQFFGPGTRLTVL.

This rearrangement joins TRBV28 to TRBJ1-5; 11 bases match TRBD1. The CDR3 sequence is 14 residues long. Germline values: CDR1 MDHEN, CDR2 SYDVKM. The junction had 3 bases not matched to a gene; V was cut back by 6 bases and J by 5 bases. CDR3 region: CASSPDRGHQPQHF. DNA of the CDR3: TGTGCCAGCAGCCCGGACAGGGGGCATCAGCCCCAGCATTTT.

This clone was seen only once. For the CDR3, the DNA is TGCGCCAGCAGCTTGCCTACCTACAATGAGCAGTTCTTC. It translates to CASSLPTYNEQFF. The rearrangement uses TRBV5-1 and TRBJ2-1; no clear D. Trimming removed 1 base at V and 2 bases at J, with 4 bases between. This CDR3 region has 13 residues. Per germline, CDR1 SGHRS and CDR2 YFSETQ.

CDR3 amino acids: CASRAGGRETQYF. CDR3 DNA: TGTGCCAGCAGAGCGGGGGGGCGGGAGACCCAGTACTTC. The V and J genes are TRBV12-3 or TRBV12-4 and TRBJ2-5, with 10 bases lining up with TRBD2. This CDR3 comprises 13 residues. Trimming at V came to 6 bases and at J to 5 bases, leaving 3 bases not matched to a gene.

V is TRBV6-5 and J is TRBJ1-4, with TRBD1 as a possible D gene (6 bases). V was pared by 4 bases and J by 3 bases, with 9 bases between. From germline, CDR1 is MNHEY and CDR2 SVGAGI. This CDR3 contains 14 residues. The CDR3 spells CASSWTAPNEKLFF. Here the CDR3 DNA reads TGTGCCAGCAGTTGGACAGCTCCTAATGAAAAACTGTTTTTT.

CDR3 sequence reads: CASSPQGPMSSYEQYF. The CDR3 nucleotides are TGTGCCAGCAGTCCGCAGGGACCGATGAGCTCCTACGAGCAGTACTTC. The J gene is TRBJ2-7, the V gene TRBV28; D could derive from TRBD1 or TRBD2 (5 bases each). Between the trimmed V and J ends, which lost 5 bases and 0 bases, there was a span of 17 bases. This CDR3 has 16 amino acids. Germline CDR1 MDHEN, CDR2 SYDVKM.

A word on this clone: In the same sample, other DNA sequences code for this CDR3. This sequence joins TRBV30 and TRBJ2-7, with D unclear. There are 13 residues in the CDR3. The germline gives CDR1 GTSNPN, CDR2 SVGIG (reference sequence). V dropped 1 base and J dropped 2 bases, with 9 bases sitting between them. The chain's CDR3 is CAWSGRSAYEQYF. CDR3 DNA sequence: TGTGCCTGGAGTGGAAGGTCTGCCTACGAGCAGTACTTC.

This chain connects TRBV9 to TRBJ1-6, with D possibly being TRBD1 (5 bases). The CDR3 spans 15 residues. Germline-derived CDR1 and CDR2 are SGDLS and YYNGEE. Trimming took 3 bases from V and 10 from J, leaving 17 bases between them. CDR3 sequence: CASSEGEGYRSPLHF. The CDR3 DNA sequence: TGTGCCAGCAGCGAAGGGGAAGGGTATCGATCACCCCTCCACTTT.

The chain links TRBV3-1 (or the pseudogene TRBV3-2) to TRBJ2-3, with D possibly being TRBD1 or TRBD2 (5 bases each). The CDR3 consists of 16 residues. V gave up 2 bases and J gave up 0 bases, with 12 bases separating them. CDR1 LGHDT and CDR2 YNNKEL come from the germline V gene (reference sequence). CDR3 DNA sequence: TGTGCCAGCAGCCAATGGGACCGCCTGAGCACAGATACGCAGTATTTT. Amino acid sequence: CASSQWDRLSTDTQYF.

The chain employs TRBV7-3 and TRBJ1-4, with TRBD1 matching 8 bases. Germline CDR1 reads SGHTA; CDR2 reads FQGTGA. Trimming removed 3 bases from V and 8 bases from J; junction bases left unmatched: 2. The CDR3 contains 13 residues. The CDR3 nucleotides read TGTGCCAGCAGCTTCGGGACAGGCGAAAAACTGTTTTTT. The encoded protein is CASSFGTGEKLFF.

In this sample, this clone turned up once. The V gene is TRBV7-9, the J gene TRBJ1-1; D ambiguous. Per the germline V gene, CDR1 is SEHNR and CDR2 is FQNEAQ (reference sequence). This CDR3 has 14 residues. V gave up 1 base and J gave up 7 bases, with 13 bases separating them. The DNA of the CDR3 is TGTGCCAGCAGCTTAGGGTCGGGGAGCAGTGAAGCTTTCTTT. This gives the protein CASSLGSGSSEAFF.

DNA for the CDR3: TGTGCCATCTGGAGACAGGACCTCTATGGCTACACCTTC. It specifies CAIWRQDLYGYTF. This rearrangement joins TRBV28 to TRBJ1-2; a possible D gene is TRBD1 (6 bases). The germline V and J ends were trimmed by 10 bases and 4 bases, with 16 bases remaining between them. This CDR3 spans 13 amino acids. CDR1 MDHEN and CDR2 SYDVKM come from the germline V gene.

V gene TRBV6-5 combines with J gene TRBJ2-2; D not certain. With 0 bases removed from V and 6 bases from J, the gap between germline ends came to 14 bases. The CDR3 runs to 16 residues. CDR1 and CDR2 from the germline V gene are MNHEY and SVGAGI. The CDR3 coding sequence is TGTGCCAGCAGTTACTCGATGTGGCTAGAATCCGGGGAGCTGTTTTTT. Translation: CASSYSMWLESGELFF.

The chain joins TRBV5-1 to TRBJ2-2; a possible D gene is TRBD1 (6 bases). Trimming took off 1 base at V and 7 bases at J, with 11 bases between the two ends. This CDR3 region has 14 residues. Germline-derived CDR1 and CDR2 are SGHRS and YFSETQ. The CDR3 DNA reads TGCGCCAGCAGCTTGTCAGGGGCTATCGGGGAGCTGTTTTTT. Encoded protein: CASSLSGAIGELFF. The whole variable domain, filled in from reference TRBV5-1 and TRBJ2-2, reads KAGVTQTPRYLIKTRGQQVTLSCSPISGHRSVSWYQQTPGQGLQFLFEYFSETQRNKGNFPGRFSGRQFSNSRSEMNVSTLELGDSALYLCASSLSGAIGELFFGEGSRLTVL.

In this sample, this clone turned up once. The chain uses TRBV30 and TRBJ1-4; possible D gene TRBD1, 6 bases. CDR3 length: 14 residues. Trimming took 4 bases from V and 7 from J, leaving 16 bases between them. CDR1 and CDR2 (germline): GTSNPN, SVGIG (reference sequence). CDR3 sequence: CAWTSLGGGEKLFF. In DNA form, the CDR3 reads TGTGCCTGGACGTCTCTTGGGGGCGGTGAAAAACTGTTTTTT.

The chain carries TRBV5-1 and TRBJ1-3; weak D call: TRBD1 (6 bases). Germline V gene lookup returns CDR1 SGHRS and CDR2 YFSETQ. The V end was cut by 4 bases, the J end by 0 bases, with 20 bases between. The CDR3 sequence is 18 residues long. DNA of the CDR3: TGCGCCAGCAGCCTTAAACCCTTGGGGGGCCGCTCTGGAAACACCATATATTTT. Translating gives CASSLKPLGGRSGNTIYF.

The rearrangement uses TRBV4-2 and TRBJ2-7; 7 positions agree with TRBD1. Germline assignment: CDR1 LGHNA and CDR2 YNFKEQ. CDR3 length: 15 amino acids. Unmatched junction bases numbered 8, after V lost 4 bases and J lost 2 bases. CDR3 sequence: CASSLRQGGTYEQYF. The DNA for the CDR3 is TGTGCCAGCAGCCTCCGACAGGGTGGCACCTACGAGCAGTACTTC.

This chain connects TRBV6-1 to TRBJ1-5, with 8 bases fitting TRBD1. Trimming cost V 2 bases and J 8 bases; bases outside gene matches: 5. The CDR3 is made up of 14 amino acids. Germline assignment: CDR1 MNHNS and CDR2 SASEGT. The CDR3 sequence is CASSESGGDEPQHF. The CDR3 DNA sequence: TGTGCCAGCAGTGAATCAGGGGGCGATGAGCCCCAGCATTTT.

The gene calls are TRBV21-1 and TRBJ2-3; the table assigns TRBD2, which was not confirmed against the DNA. TRBV21-1 is a pseudogene. The CDR3 sequence is 17 residues long. CDR3 bases: TGTGCCAGCAGCGCCCCCCGACGGAGCACCAGCACAGATACGCAGTATTTT. It yields the protein CASSAPRRSTSTDTQYF.

This chain uses TRBV5-1 with TRBJ2-5, with 7 bases identical to TRBD1. In germline, CDR1 is SGHRS, CDR2 YFSETQ. This CDR3 comprises 13 residues. J gave up 5 bases and V 2 bases, and 3 bases lay outside the gene matches. The CDR3 region is CASSLQGPETQYF. In DNA, the CDR3 is TGCGCCAGCAGCTTACAGGGGCCGGAGACCCAGTACTTC.

The rearrangement joins TRBV6-6 to TRBJ1-5; D unclear. Germline CDR1 is MNHNY and CDR2 is SVGAGI (reference sequence). The CDR3 loop spans 12 amino acids. Deletions cut 7 bases from V and 6 bases from J, with 10 bases between. The CDR3 loop is CASKGPSQPQHF. In DNA form, the CDR3 reads TGTGCCAGCAAAGGCCCAAGTCAGCCCCAGCATTTT.

This chain connects TRBV28 to TRBJ1-2; D ambiguous. Germline V gene lookup returns CDR1 MDHEN and CDR2 SYDVKM. Deletions cut 5 bases from V and 11 bases from J, with 15 bases between. CDR3 size: 12 residues. The CDR3: CASSPRRHSYTF. In nucleotides, the CDR3 is TGTGCCAGCAGTCCCCGACGGCACAGTTACACCTTC.

J is TRBJ2-3 and V is TRBV7-8; no clear D gene. The CDR3 consists of 14 residues. V was trimmed by 5 bases and J by 4 bases, leaving 13 bases between them. The germline V gene has CDR1 SGHVS and CDR2 FQNEAQ. CDR3 coding DNA: TGTGCCAGCAGCCCCATGATCTTTCCAGATACGCAGTATTTT. Protein: CASSPMIFPDTQYF.

The chain is built from TRBV9 and TRBJ2-5, with D possibly TRBD2 on 6 matching bases. This CDR3 has 15 residues. The V gene's germline CDR1 is SGDLS and CDR2 YYNGEE. The V and J ends lost 1 base and 5 bases respectively, with 15 bases between them. The DNA for the CDR3 is TGTGCCAGCAGCGTAATGGGCGGGGTGGGGGAGACCCAGTACTTC. Its protein is CASSVMGGVGETQYF.

The chain employs TRBV19 and TRBJ1-2; the match to TRBD1 covers 7 bases. Germline-derived CDR1 and CDR2 are LNHDA and SQIVND (reference sequence). V gave up 4 bases and J gave up 6 bases; unmatched junction bases: 14. This CDR3 region has 16 residues. In DNA form, the CDR3 reads TGTGCCAGTAGTACCGCGCGACAGGGCCGCCTGCATGGCTACACCTTC. Translation gives CASSTARQGRLHGYTF.

The chain couples TRBV4-1 to TRBJ1-1; tentatively, D is TRBD1 (5 bases). The CDR3 has 15 residues. Germline V CDR1 and CDR2: MGHRA, YSYEKL. Trimming pared 6 bases from V and 5 bases from J, leaving 19 bases between. CDR3 nucleotide sequence: TGCGCCAGCAGACATGCAGACGTGGGGGGGACTGAAGCTTTCTTT. It translates to CASRHADVGGTEAFF.

The rearrangement uses TRBV18 and TRBJ2-3, with unresolved D. V lost 3 bases, J lost 3 bases, and 7 bases lay in between. The CDR3 sequence is 13 residues long. Per the germline V gene, CDR1 is KGHSH and CDR2 is LQKENI. CDR3 amino acids: CASSPFGTDTQYF. The CDR3 DNA reads as TGTGCCAGCTCACCGTTTGGAACAGATACGCAGTATTTT.

This chain uses TRBV9 with TRBJ1-1; tentative D call: TRBD1 (6 bases). V gave up 0 bases and J gave up 1 base, with 16 bases separating them. The V gene's germline CDR1 is SGDLS and CDR2 YYNGEE. This CDR3 contains 17 residues. CDR3 nucleotide sequence: TGTGCCAGCAGCGTAGGGATATCGGGGGGACAGAACACTGAAGCTTTCTTT. Translating gives CASSVGISGGQNTEAFF.

The chain employs TRBV7-6 and TRBJ1-1, with unresolved D. V lost 2 bases, J lost 1 base, and 20 bases lay in between. The germline V gene has CDR1 SGHVS and CDR2 FNYEAQ. The CDR3 has 18 residues. CDR3 nucleotides: TGTGCCAGCAGCTTAAAGCCCATTTCGATACAGACGAACACTGAAGCTTTCTTT. Protein product: CASSLKPISIQTNTEAFF.